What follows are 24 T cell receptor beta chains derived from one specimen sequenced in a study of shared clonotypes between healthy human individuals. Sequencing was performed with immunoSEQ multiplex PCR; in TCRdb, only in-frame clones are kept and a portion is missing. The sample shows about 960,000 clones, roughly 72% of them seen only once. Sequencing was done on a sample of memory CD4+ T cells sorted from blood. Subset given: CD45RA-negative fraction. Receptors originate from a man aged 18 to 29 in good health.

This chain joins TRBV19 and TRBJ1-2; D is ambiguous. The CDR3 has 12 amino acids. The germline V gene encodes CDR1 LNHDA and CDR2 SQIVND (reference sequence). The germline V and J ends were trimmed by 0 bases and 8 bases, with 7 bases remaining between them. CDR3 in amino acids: CASSIEGIGYTF. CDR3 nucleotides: TGTGCCAGTAGTATAGAAGGAATCGGCTACACCTTC.

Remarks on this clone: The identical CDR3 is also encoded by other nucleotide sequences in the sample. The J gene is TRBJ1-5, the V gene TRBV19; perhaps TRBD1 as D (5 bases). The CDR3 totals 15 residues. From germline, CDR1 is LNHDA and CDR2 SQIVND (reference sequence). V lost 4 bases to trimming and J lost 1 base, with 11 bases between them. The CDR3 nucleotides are TGTGCCAGTAGTAACTGGGACGGAAGCAATCAGCCCCAGCATTTT. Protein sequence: CASSNWDGSNQPQHF.

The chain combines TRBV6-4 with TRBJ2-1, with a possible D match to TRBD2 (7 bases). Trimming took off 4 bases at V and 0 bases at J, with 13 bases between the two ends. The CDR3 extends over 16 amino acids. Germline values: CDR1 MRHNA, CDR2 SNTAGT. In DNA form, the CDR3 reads TGTGCCAGCAGTGTGGAGGGGGGGAGCTCCTACAATGAGCAGTTCTTC. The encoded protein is CASSVEGGSSYNEQFF.

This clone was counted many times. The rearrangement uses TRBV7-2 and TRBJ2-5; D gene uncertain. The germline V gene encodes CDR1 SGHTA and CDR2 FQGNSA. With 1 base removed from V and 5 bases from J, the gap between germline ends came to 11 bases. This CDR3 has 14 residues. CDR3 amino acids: CASSLGSGAETQYF. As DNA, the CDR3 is TGTGCCAGCAGCTTAGGGTCGGGCGCGGAGACCCAGTACTTC.

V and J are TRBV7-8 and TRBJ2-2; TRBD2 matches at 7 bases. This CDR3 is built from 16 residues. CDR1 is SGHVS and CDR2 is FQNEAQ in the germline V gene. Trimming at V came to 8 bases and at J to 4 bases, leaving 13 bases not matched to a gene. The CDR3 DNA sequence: TGTGCCAGCTCGGGAGGTGCCCTCCTGGGCACCGGGGAGCTGTTTTTT. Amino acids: CASSGGALLGTGELFF. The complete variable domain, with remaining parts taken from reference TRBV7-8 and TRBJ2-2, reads GAGVSQSPRYKVAKRGQDVALRCDPISGHVSLFWYQQALGQGPEFLTYFQNEAQLDKSGLPSDRFFAERPEGSVSTLKIQRTQQEDSAVYLCASSGGALLGTGELFFGEGSRLTVL.

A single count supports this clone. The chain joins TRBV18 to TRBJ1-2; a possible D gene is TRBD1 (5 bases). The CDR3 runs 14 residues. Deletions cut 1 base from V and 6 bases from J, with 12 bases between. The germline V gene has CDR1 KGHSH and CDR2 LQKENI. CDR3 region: CASSPQGRGNGYTF. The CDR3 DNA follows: TGTGCCAGCTCACCACAGGGTCGGGGGAATGGCTACACCTTC.

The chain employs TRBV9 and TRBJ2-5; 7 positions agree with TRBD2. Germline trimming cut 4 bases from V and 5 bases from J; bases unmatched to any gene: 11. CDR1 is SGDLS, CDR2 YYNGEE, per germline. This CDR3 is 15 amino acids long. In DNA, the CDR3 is TGTGCCAGCAGCATCGATATGGGAGGGGCGGAGACCCAGTACTTC. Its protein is CASSIDMGGAETQYF.

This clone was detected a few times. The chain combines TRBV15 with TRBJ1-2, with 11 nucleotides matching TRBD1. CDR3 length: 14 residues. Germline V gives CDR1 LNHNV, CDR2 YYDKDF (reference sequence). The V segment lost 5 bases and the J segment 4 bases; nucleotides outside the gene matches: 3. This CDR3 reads CATSPGTGGYGYTF. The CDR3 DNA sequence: TGTGCCACCAGCCCCGGGACAGGGGGCTATGGCTACACCTTC.

The CDR3 DNA sequence: TGTGCCAGCAGCCCGTATTCATGGGAGACCCAGTACTTC. It encodes CASSPYSWETQYF. The chain uses TRBV7-9 and TRBJ2-5; D not certain. Germline V lookup: CDR1 SEHNR, CDR2 FQNEAQ (reference sequence). Trimming cost V 5 bases and J 5 bases, with 12 bases left between them. The CDR3 is 13 amino acids.

The CDR3 region is CAWRETGGGNYGYTF. CDR3 bases: TGTGCCTGGAGGGAAACAGGGGGCGGAAACTATGGCTACACCTTC. The chain combines TRBV30 with TRBJ1-2, with 9 bases aligning to TRBD1. After removal of 3 bases from V and 2 bases from J, the junction contained 7 bases not matched to a gene. The CDR3 extends over 15 amino acids. CDR1 is GTSNPN, CDR2 SVGIG, per germline (reference sequence).

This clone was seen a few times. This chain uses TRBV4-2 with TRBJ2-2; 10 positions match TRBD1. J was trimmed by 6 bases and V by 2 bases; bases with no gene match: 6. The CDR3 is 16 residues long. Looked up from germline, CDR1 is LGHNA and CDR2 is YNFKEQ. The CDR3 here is CASSQMTGGASGELFF. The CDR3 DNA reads TGTGCCAGCAGCCAAATGACAGGGGGCGCCTCCGGGGAGCTGTTTTTT.

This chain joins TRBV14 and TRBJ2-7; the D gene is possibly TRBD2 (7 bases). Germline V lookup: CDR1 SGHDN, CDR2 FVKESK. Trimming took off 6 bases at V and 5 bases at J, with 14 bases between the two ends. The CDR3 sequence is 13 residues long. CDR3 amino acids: CASSRGAPHEQYF. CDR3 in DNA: TGTGCCAGCAGTCGGGGGGCCCCGCACGAGCAGTACTTC.

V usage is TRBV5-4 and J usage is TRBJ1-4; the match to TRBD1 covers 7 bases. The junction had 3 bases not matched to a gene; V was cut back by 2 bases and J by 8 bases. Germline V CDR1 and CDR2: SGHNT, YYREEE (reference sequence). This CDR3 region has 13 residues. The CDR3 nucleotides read TGTGCCAGCAGCTTCGGAGGGGGCGAAAAACTGTTTTTT. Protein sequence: CASSFGGGEKLFF.

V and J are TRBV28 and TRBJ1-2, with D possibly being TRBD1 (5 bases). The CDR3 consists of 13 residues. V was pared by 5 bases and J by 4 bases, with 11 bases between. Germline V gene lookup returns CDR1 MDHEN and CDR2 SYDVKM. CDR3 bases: TGTGCCAGCAGTAAAGGGGTTATCTATGGCTACACCTTC. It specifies CASSKGVIYGYTF.

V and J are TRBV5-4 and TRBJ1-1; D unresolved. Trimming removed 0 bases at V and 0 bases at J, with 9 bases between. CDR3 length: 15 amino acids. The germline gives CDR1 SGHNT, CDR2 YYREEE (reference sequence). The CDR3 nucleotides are TGTGCCAGCAGCTTGGATCGGTGGATGAACACTGAAGCTTTCTTT. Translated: CASSLDRWMNTEAFF.

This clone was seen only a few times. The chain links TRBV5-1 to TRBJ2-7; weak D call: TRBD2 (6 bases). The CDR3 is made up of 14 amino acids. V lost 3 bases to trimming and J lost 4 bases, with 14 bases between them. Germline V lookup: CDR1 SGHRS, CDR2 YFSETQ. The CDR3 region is CASSSSEGRYEQYF. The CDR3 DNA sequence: TGCGCCAGCAGCTCCTCGGAGGGGAGGTACGAGCAGTACTTC.

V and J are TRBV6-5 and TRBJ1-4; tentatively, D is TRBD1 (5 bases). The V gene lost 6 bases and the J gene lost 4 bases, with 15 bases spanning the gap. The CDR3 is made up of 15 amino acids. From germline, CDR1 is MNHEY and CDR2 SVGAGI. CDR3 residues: CASSRRDGINEKLFF. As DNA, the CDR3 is TGTGCCAGCAGCCGACGGGACGGTATTAATGAAAAACTGTTTTTT.

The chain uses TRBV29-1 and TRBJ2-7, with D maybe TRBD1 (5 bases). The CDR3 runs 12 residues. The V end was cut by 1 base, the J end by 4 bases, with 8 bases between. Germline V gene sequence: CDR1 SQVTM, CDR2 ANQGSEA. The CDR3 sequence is CSVEGGRYEQYF. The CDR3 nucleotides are TGCAGCGTTGAAGGGGGCCGTTACGAGCAGTACTTC.

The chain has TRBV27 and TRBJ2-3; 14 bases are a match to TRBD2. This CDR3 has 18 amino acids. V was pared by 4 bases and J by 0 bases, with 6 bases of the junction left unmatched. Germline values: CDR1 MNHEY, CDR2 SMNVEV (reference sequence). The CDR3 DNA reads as TGTGCCAGCAGTTGGTGGACTAGCGGGGGGCCAAGCACAGATACGCAGTATTTT. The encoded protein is CASSWWTSGGPSTDTQYF.

The CDR3 DNA is TGTGCCAGCAGCTTACAAGGGGGTGGGGCCAACGTCCTGACTTTC. As protein: CASSLQGGGANVLTF. V and J are TRBV7-2 and TRBJ2-6; D is possibly TRBD1 (6 bases). Germline V CDR1 and CDR2: SGHTA, FQGNSA. The CDR3 is 15 amino acids. V was shortened by 2 bases and J by 3 bases, with 8 bases between the two germline ends.

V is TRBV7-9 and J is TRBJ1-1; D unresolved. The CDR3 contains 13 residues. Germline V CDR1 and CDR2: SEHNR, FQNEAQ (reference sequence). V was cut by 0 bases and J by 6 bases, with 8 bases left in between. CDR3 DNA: TGTGCCAGCAGCTTAGCAGGTACCGCTGAAGCTTTCTTT. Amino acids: CASSLAGTAEAFF. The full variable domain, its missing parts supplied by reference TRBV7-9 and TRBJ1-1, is DTGVSQNPRHKITKRGQNVTFRCDPISEHNRLYWYRQTLGQGPEFLTYFQNEAQLEKSRLLSDRFSAERPKGSFSTLEIQRTEQGDSAMYLCASSLAGTAEAFFGQGTRLTVV.

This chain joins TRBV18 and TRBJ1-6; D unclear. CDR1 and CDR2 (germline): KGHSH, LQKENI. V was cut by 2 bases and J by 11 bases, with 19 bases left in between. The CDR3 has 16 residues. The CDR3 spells CASSPVSGPFLPPLHF. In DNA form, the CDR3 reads TGTGCCAGCTCACCAGTTTCGGGCCCATTCCTTCCACCCCTCCACTTT.

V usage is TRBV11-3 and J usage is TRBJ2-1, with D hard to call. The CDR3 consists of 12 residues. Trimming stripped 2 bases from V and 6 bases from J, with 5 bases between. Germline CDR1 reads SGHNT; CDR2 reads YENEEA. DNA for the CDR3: TGTGCCAGCAGCTTAATTAGCAATGAGCAGTTCTTC. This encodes CASSLISNEQFF.

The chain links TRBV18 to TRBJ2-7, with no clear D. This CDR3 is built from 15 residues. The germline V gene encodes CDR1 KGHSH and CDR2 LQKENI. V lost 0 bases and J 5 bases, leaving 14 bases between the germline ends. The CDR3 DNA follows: TGTGCCAGCTCACCACCGTCTGTTAGGGAACACGAGCAGTACTTC. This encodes CASSPPSVREHEQYF.